These 21 T cell receptor beta chains came from one sample sequenced in a study of T cells in Graves' hyperthyroidism and ophthalmopathy. It was RNA transcripts that yielded the amplified TCR beta CDR3 regions. The HTBI primer set served for first-round RT-PCR of the TCR CDR3. One entry per CDR3 protein, called by TCRdb with MiXCR from the multiplex PCR reads. Here the sample spans more than 550,000 distinct CDR3 sequences, 15% to 20% being singletons. Sequenced sample: blood. The source of these receptors is a man aged 50-59 years with Graves' hyperthyroidism.

The CDR3 reads CASRAGTSGNVHEQYF. CDR3 coding DNA: TGTGCCAGCAGGGCTGGGACTAGCGGGAACGTCCACGAGCAGTACTTC. J is TRBJ2-7 and V is TRBV12-3 or TRBV12-4, with TRBD2 identical over 13 bases. The CDR3 loop spans 16 amino acids. The trim removed 6 bases at V and 5 bases at J, leaving 10 bases unmatched.

This clonotype was counted a few times. The rearrangement uses TRBV6-1 and TRBJ2-3; no reliable D call. The V gene lost 6 bases and the J gene lost 6 bases, with 13 bases spanning the gap. The CDR3 loop spans 13 amino acids. CDR1 and CDR2 from the germline V gene are MNHNS and SASEGT. The CDR3 sequence: CASRPWGRDTQYF. As DNA, the CDR3 is TGTGCCAGCAGACCGTGGGGAAGGGATACGCAGTATTTT.

Ten or more counts support this clonotype. CDR3 amino acids: CASGDSSGANVLTF. DNA of the CDR3: TGTGCCAGCGGCGACAGTTCCGGGGCCAACGTCCTGACTTTC. J is TRBJ2-6 and V is TRBV12-3 or TRBV12-4; possible D gene TRBD1, 5 bases. V lost 8 bases and J 4 bases, leaving 12 bases between the germline ends. The CDR3 runs to 14 residues.

This clonotype turned up a few times. This rearrangement joins TRBV30 to TRBJ1-3; 8 positions agree with TRBD1. Unmatched junction bases numbered 10, after V lost 3 bases and J lost 0 bases. Looked up from germline, CDR1 is GTSNPN and CDR2 is SVGIG (reference sequence). There are 17 residues in the CDR3. The CDR3 here is CAWSPARTGNSGNTIYF. DNA for the CDR3: TGTGCCTGGAGCCCTGCCCGGACAGGGAACTCTGGAAACACCATATATTTT.

The rearrangement uses TRBV3-1 and TRBJ2-7; a weak D match, TRBD1 (6 bases). Germline lookup yields CDR1 LGHDT and CDR2 YNNKEL (reference sequence). This CDR3 is 13 amino acids long. Trimming left V 3 bases short and J 4 bases short, with 10 bases between. The CDR3 nucleotides are TGTGCCAGCAGCCAGGGGGCGAGGTACGAGCAGTACTTC. Protein sequence: CASSQGARYEQYF.

V gene TRBV18 combines with J gene TRBJ2-7; 7 bases are shared with TRBD2. The germline CDR1 and CDR2 sequences are KGHSH and LQKENI. The CDR3 covers 15 residues. The V and J ends lost 3 bases and 2 bases, in that order; junction bases with no gene match: 7. CDR3 protein: CASSPQRGLAYEQYF. The CDR3 coding sequence is TGTGCCAGCTCACCCCAACGCGGACTAGCCTACGAGCAGTACTTC.

The table lists this clonotype with many counts. The chain is built from TRBV2 and TRBJ2-7; D is possibly TRBD2 (5 bases). CDR1 and CDR2 (germline): SNHLY, FYNNEI. V lost 6 bases, J lost 3 bases, and 12 bases lay in between. The CDR3 is made up of 13 amino acids. The CDR3: CASSLRDYYEQYF. CDR3 bases: TGTGCCAGCAGCCTCCGGGATTACTACGAGCAGTACTTC.

This clonotype was seen ten or more times. The chain uses TRBV9 and TRBJ2-5, with 7 bases identical to TRBD2. V was clipped by 3 bases and J by 5 bases; unmatched bases: 7. Germline V CDR1 and CDR2: SGDLS, YYNGEE. CDR3 size: 14 residues. CDR3 nucleotides: TGTGCCAGCAGCGGGCGTAGCGGGCACGAGACCCAGTACTTC. Its protein is CASSGRSGHETQYF.

This clonotype was seen ten or more times. The chain carries TRBV28 and TRBJ1-2, with TRBD1 identical over 11 bases. This CDR3 is built from 17 residues. CDR1 and CDR2 from the germline V gene are MDHEN and SYDVKM. V shed 4 bases and J 0 bases; nucleotides not matched to a gene: 7. The CDR3 reads CASSSTRDRGTNYGYTF. CDR3 sequence (DNA): TGTGCCAGCAGTTCAACCCGGGACAGGGGGACTAACTATGGCTACACCTTC.

This clonotype has only a few counts. The V and J genes are TRBV5-1 and TRBJ2-7, with D possibly matching TRBD2 (5 bases). V was trimmed by 5 bases and J by 6 bases, leaving 15 bases between them. The CDR3 consists of 13 residues. The germline V gene encodes CDR1 SGHRS and CDR2 YFSETQ. The CDR3 DNA follows: TGCGCCAGCAGTGAGGGAGCAGGCCCCGAGCAGTACTTC. It specifies CASSEGAGPEQYF.

J is TRBJ1-5 and V is TRBV7-9; 9 bases are a match to TRBD1. Germline-derived CDR1 and CDR2 are SEHNR and FQNEAQ (reference sequence). CDR3 length: 16 amino acids. Trimming at V came to 1 base and at J to 5 bases, leaving 6 bases not matched to a gene. In DNA form, the CDR3 reads TGTGCCAGCAGCTTAGGGGGGGACAGGGAATATCAGCCCCAGCATTTT. Protein: CASSLGGDREYQPQHF.

This clonotype was picked up a small number of times. This chain connects TRBV18 to TRBJ2-1; no reliable D call. Germline CDR1 is KGHSH and CDR2 is LQKENI. The CDR3 loop spans 16 amino acids. The V end lost 0 bases, the J end lost 0 bases, and 9 bases lay between the germline ends. The CDR3: CASSPPSVYSYNEQFF. CDR3 coding DNA: TGTGCCAGCTCACCACCCTCAGTATACTCCTACAATGAGCAGTTCTTC.

In its sample, this clonotype was seen many times. This sequence joins TRBV7-9 and TRBJ1-1, with D tentatively TRBD1 (5 bases). The CDR3 has 13 residues. Trimming pared 5 bases from V and 4 bases from J, leaving 11 bases between. Germline-derived CDR1 and CDR2 are SEHNR and FQNEAQ (reference sequence). CDR3 sequence reads: CASSPKGSTEAFF. The CDR3, as DNA: TGTGCCAGCAGCCCCAAGGGGAGCACTGAAGCTTTCTTT.

The sample holds many counts of this clonotype. The rearrangement joins TRBV28 to TRBJ2-3; 11 positions match TRBD2. The germline V gene encodes CDR1 MDHEN and CDR2 SYDVKM. The J segment lost 0 bases and the V segment lost 3 bases, leaving 5 bases of the junction unmatched. The CDR3 is made up of 17 amino acids. This chain's CDR3 is CASSLGGLADSTDTQYF. The CDR3 DNA is TGTGCCAGCAGTTTGGGGGGACTAGCGGATAGCACAGATACGCAGTATTTT.

This clonotype was counted at least ten times. This chain joins TRBV7-8 and TRBJ2-7; the D gene is possibly TRBD2 (5 bases). The germline V gene encodes CDR1 SGHVS and CDR2 FQNEAQ. The V end was cut by 2 bases, the J end by 3 bases, with 14 bases between. CDR3 length: 15 amino acids. The CDR3: CASSLRTSARYEQYF. The CDR3 DNA follows: TGTGCCAGCAGCTTAAGGACTTCTGCACGCTACGAGCAGTACTTC.

This clonotype was seen a handful of times. The V and J genes are TRBV6-2 or TRBV6-3 and TRBJ1-2; 8 bases are a match to TRBD1. After removal of 6 bases from V and 2 bases from J, the junction contained 8 bases not matched to a gene. Germline assignment: CDR1 MNHEY and CDR2 SVGEGT. The CDR3 is made up of 15 amino acids. The CDR3 DNA sequence: TGTGCCAGCAGGGTACCGGGACAGGAAAACTATGGCTACACCTTC. This sequence encodes CASRVPGQENYGYTF.

The J gene is TRBJ1-2, the V gene TRBV29-1; the D is unclear. CDR3 length: 13 residues. Deletions cut 6 bases from V and 7 bases from J, with 18 bases between. Germline-derived CDR1 and CDR2 are SQVTM and ANQGSEA. The CDR3, as DNA: TGCAGCGTCGCCACAAACCGGGGAAGTGGCTACACCTTC. Its translation is CSVATNRGSGYTF.

There are many counts of this clonotype. Germline and junction disagree at one end, which may indicate a read error. The chain couples TRBV2 to TRBJ2-7; 12 nucleotides match TRBD2. The CDR3 runs to 15 residues. The germline V gene encodes CDR1 SNHLY and CDR2 FYNNEI. The chain's CDR3 is CASSSTSGSSSEQYF. CDR3 coding DNA: TGTGCCAGCAGTTCGACTAGCGGGAGTTCCTCCGAGCAGTACTTC. The full variable domain, its missing parts supplied by reference TRBV2 and TRBJ2-7, is EPEVTQTPSHQVTQMGQEVILRCVPISNHLYFYWYRQILGQKVEFLVSFYNNEISEKSEIFDDQFSVERPDGSNFTLKIRSTKLEDSAMYFCASSSTSGSSSEQYFGPGTRLTVT.

This clonotype was detected ten times or more. The chain links TRBV28 to TRBJ2-7; TRBD2 aligns across 9 bases. CDR3 length equals 11 residues. V lost 7 bases and J lost 9; bases outside the gene matches: 4. The germline gives CDR1 MDHEN, CDR2 SYDVKM. The CDR3 DNA is TGTGCCAGCAACAGAGCGGGGGGGCAGTACTTC. This translates into CASNRAGGQYF.

CDR3 bases: TGTGCCAGCAGTAGTCCGGGGCAGGGTTTCCGCGAGCAGTACTTC. Its translation is CASSSPGQGFREQYF. J is TRBJ2-7 and V is TRBV28; the D gene could be TRBD1 or TRBD2 (5 bases each). CDR3 length: 15 amino acids. V lost 5 bases and J lost 6, with 20 bases in between. The V gene's germline CDR1 is MDHEN and CDR2 SYDVKM.

This clonotype was counted a few times. The V and J genes are TRBV29-1 and TRBJ1-1; TRBD1 matches 9 bases. The CDR3 consists of 15 residues. The V segment lost 3 bases and the J segment 4 bases; nucleotides outside the gene matches: 9. Germline V gene data show CDR1 as SQVTM and CDR2 as ANQGSEA. This CDR3 is CSVDRSDRGVTEAFF. In DNA form, the CDR3 reads TGCAGCGTTGATCGAAGTGACAGGGGGGTCACTGAAGCTTTCTTT. Variable domain in full (rest from reference TRBV29-1 and TRBJ1-1): SAVISQKPSRDICQRGTSLTIQCQVDSQVTMMFWYRQQPGQSLTLIATANQGSEATYESGFVIDKFPISRPNLTFSTLTVSNMSPEDSSIYLCSVDRSDRGVTEAFFGQGTRLTVV.